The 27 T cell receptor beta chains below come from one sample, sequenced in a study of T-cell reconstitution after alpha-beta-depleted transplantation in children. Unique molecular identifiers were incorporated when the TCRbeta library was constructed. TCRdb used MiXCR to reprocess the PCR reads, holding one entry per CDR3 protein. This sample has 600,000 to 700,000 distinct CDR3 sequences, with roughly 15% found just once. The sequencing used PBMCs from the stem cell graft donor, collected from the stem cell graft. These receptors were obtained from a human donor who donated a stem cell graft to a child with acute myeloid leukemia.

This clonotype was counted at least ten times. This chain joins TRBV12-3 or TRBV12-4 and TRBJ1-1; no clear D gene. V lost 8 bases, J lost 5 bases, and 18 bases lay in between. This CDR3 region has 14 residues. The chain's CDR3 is CASAVRGRRTEAFF. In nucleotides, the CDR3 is TGTGCCAGCGCCGTTCGAGGGCGTCGGACTGAAGCTTTCTTT.

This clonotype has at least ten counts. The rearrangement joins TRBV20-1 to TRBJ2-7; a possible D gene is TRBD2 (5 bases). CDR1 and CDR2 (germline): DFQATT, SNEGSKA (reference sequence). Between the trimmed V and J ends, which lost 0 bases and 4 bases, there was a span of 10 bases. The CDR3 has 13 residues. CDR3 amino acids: CSARELGEYEQYV. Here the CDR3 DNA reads TGCAGTGCTAGAGAACTGGGAGAGTACGAGCAGTACGTC.

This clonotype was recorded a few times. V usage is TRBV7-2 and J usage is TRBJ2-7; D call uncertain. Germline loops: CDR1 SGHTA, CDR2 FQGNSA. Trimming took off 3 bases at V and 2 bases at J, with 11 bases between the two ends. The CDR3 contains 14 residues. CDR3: CASSFDKGPYEQYF. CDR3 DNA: TGTGCCAGCAGCTTCGACAAAGGGCCCTACGAGCAGTACTTC.

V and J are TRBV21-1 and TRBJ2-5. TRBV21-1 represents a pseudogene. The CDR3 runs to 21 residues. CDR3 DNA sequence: TGTGCCAGCAGCAAATCACTCCGTTGCAGGCACCTAAGGGGTCACCAAGAGACCCAGTACTTC. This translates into CASSKSLRCRHLRGHQETQYF.

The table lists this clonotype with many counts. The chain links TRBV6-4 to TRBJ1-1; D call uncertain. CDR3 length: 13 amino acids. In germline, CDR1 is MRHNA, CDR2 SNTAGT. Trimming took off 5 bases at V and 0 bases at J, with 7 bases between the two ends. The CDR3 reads CASSNSVNTEAFF. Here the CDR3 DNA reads TGTGCCAGCAGTAATTCCGTGAACACTGAAGCTTTCTTT.

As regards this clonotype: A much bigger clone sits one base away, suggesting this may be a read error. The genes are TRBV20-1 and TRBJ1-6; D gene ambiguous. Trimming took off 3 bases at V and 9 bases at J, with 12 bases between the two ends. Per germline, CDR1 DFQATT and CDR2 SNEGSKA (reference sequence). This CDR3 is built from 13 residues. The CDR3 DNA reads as TGCAGTGCTAGTAGGACTAGAAGTTCACCCCTCCACTTT. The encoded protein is CSASRTRSSPLHF.

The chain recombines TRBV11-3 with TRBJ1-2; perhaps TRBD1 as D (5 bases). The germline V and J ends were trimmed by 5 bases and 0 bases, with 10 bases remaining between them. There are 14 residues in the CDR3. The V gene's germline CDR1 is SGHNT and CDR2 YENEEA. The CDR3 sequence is CASSMGRTNYGYTF. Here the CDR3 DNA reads TGTGCCAGCAGCATGGGACGGACTAACTATGGCTACACCTTC.

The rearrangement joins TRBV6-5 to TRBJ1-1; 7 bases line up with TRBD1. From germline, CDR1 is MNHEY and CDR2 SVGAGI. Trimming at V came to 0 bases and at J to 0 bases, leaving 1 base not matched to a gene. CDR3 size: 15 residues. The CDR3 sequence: CASSYSTGMNTEAFF. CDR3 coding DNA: TGTGCCAGCAGTTACTCGACAGGGATGAACACTGAAGCTTTCTTT.

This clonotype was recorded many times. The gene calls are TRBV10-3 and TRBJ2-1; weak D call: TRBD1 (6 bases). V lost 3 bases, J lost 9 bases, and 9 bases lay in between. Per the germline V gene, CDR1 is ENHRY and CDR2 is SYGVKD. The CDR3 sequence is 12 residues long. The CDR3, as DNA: TGTGCCATCAGTGACCTAGGGGGTGAGCAGTTCTTC. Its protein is CAISDLGGEQFF.

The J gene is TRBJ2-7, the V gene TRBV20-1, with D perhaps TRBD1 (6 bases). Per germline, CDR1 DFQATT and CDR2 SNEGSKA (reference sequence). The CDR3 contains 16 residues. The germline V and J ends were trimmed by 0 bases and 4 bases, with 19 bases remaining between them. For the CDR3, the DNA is TGCAGTGCTAGAGATAGGGGGAAATTCGCTAATTACGAGCAGTACTTC. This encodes CSARDRGKFANYEQYF.

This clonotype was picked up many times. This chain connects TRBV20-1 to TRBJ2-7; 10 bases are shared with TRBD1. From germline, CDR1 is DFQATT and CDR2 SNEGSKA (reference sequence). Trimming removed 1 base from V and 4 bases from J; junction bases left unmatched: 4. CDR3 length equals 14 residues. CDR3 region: CSARGRTGGYEQYF. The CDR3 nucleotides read TGCAGTGCTAGAGGCCGGACAGGGGGTTACGAGCAGTACTTC.

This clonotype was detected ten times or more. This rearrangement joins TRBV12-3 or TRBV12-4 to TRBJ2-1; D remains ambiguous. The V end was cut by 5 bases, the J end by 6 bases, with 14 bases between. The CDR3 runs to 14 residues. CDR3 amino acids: CASSPEGPLNEQFF. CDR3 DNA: TGTGCCAGCAGTCCCGAAGGGCCTCTCAATGAGCAGTTCTTC.

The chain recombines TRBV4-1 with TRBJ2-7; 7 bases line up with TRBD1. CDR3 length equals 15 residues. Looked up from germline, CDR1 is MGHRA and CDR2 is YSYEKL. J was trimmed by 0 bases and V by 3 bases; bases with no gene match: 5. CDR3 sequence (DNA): TGCGCCAGCAGCCAGCACAGGGGAGCCTCCTACGAGCAGTACTTC. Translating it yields CASSQHRGASYEQYF.

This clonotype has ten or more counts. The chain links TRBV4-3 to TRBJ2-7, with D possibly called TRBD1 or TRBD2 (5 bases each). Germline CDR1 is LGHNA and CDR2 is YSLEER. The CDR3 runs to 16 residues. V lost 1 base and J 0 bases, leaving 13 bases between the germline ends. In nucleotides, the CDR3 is TGCGCCAGCAGCCAAGGAGTCCAGGGACCCTCCTACGAGCAGTACTTC. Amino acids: CASSQGVQGPSYEQYF.

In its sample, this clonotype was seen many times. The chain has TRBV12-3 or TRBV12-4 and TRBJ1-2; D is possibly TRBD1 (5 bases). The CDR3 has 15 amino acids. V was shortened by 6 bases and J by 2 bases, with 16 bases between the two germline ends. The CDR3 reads CASRFRGANNYGYTF. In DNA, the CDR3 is TGTGCCAGCAGGTTCCGTGGGGCGAACAACTATGGCTACACCTTC.

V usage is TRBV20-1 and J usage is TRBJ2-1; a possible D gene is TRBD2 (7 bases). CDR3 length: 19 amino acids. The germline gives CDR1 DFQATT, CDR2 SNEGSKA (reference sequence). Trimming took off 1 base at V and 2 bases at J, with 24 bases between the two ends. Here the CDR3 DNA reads TGCAGTGCTAGAGGCCAGGCTAGGGGGGGGGTAGACGCCTACAATGAGCAGTTCTTC. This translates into CSARGQARGGVDAYNEQFF.

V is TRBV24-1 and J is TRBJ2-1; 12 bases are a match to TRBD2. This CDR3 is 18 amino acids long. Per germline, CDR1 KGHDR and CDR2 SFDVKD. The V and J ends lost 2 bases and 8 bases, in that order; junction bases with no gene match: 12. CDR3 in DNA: TGTGCCACCAGTGATTCCACCCCTAGCGGGGGGGCTCGGGATGAGCAGTTCTTC. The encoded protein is CATSDSTPSGGARDEQFF.

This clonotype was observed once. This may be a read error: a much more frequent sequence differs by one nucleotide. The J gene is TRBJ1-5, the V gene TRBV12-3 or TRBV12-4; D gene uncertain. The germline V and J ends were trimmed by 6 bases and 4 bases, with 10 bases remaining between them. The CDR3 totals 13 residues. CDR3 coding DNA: TGTGCCAGCAGACGAATCGGAAATCAGCCCCAGCATTTT. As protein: CASRRIGNQPQHF.

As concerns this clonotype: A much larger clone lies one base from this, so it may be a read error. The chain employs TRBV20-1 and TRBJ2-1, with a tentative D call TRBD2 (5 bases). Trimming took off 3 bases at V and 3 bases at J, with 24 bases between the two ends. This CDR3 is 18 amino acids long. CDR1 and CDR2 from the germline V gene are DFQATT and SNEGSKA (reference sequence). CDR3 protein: CSASPRSVERWYYNEQFF. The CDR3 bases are TGCAGTGCTAGCCCCAGGAGTGTCGAGCGGTGGTACTACAATGAGCAGTTCTTC.

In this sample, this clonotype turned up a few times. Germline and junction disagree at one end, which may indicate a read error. The CDR3 DNA reads as TGCTGTGCTAGAGAAGGGACTGTGGCTACCTACAATGAGCAGTTCTTC. Translated, it gives CCAREGTVATYNEQFF. The chain uses TRBV20-1 and TRBJ2-1; D possibly corresponds to TRBD2 (6 bases). CDR3 length equals 16 residues. Germline CDR1 reads DFQATT; CDR2 reads SNEGSKA (reference sequence).

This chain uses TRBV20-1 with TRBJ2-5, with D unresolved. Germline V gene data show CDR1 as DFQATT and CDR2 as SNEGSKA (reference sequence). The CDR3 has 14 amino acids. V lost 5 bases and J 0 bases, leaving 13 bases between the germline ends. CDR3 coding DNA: TGCAGTGCTGCCCGAGACGCCTACCAAGAGACCCAGTACTTC. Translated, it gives CSAARDAYQETQYF.

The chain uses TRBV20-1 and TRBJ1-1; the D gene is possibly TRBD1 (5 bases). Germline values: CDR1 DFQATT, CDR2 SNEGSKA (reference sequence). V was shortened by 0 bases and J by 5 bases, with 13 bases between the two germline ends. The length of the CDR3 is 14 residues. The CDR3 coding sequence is TGCAGTGCTAGAGATAGAGGTGGGGGGACTGAAGCTTTCTTT. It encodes CSARDRGGGTEAFF.

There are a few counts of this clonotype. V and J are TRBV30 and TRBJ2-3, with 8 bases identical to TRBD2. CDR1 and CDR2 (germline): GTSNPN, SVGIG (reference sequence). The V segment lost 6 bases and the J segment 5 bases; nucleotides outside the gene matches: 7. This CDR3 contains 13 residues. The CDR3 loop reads CACARGAEDTQYF. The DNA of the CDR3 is TGTGCCTGCGCGCGGGGGGCGGAAGATACGCAGTATTTT.

The CDR3 here is CAITPGTSGSTDTQYF. The CDR3 nucleotides read TGTGCCATCACCCCCGGGACTAGCGGTAGCACAGATACGCAGTATTTT. The rearrangement joins TRBV10-3 to TRBJ2-3; 11 bases agree with TRBD2. The germline CDR1 and CDR2 sequences are ENHRY and SYGVKD. The CDR3 loop spans 16 amino acids. With 7 bases clipped from V and 0 bases from J, the junction kept 6 bases outside the gene matches.

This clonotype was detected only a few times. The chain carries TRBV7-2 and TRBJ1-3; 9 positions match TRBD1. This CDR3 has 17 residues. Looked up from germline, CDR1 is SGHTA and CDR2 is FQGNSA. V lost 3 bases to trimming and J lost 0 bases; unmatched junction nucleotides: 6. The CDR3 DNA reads TGTGCCAGCAGCTTCAGACAGGGGGGTAGCTCTGGAAACACCATATATTTT. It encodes CASSFRQGGSSGNTIYF.

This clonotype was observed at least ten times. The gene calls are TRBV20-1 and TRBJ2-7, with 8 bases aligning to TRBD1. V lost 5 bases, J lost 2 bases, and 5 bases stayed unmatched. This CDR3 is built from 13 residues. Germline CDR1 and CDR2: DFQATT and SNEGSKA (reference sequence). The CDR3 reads CSAWTGYTYEQYF. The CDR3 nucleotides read TGCAGTGCTTGGACAGGGTATACCTACGAGCAGTACTTC.

In DNA, the CDR3 is TGTGCCAGCAGCACATGGACGGATAACACTGAAGCTTTCTTT. It yields the protein CASSTWTDNTEAFF. This chain links TRBV7-6 with TRBJ1-1; D remains unclear. V was clipped by 5 bases and J by 2 bases, with 12 bases between them. Germline loops: CDR1 SGHVS, CDR2 FNYEAQ. The length of the CDR3 is 14 residues. Drawing the rest from reference TRBV7-6 and TRBJ1-1, the complete variable domain is GAGVSQSPRYKVTKRGQDVALRCDPISGHVSLYWYRQALGQGPEFLTYFNYEAQQDKSGLPNDRFSAERPEGSISTLTIQRTEQRDSAMYRCASSTWTDNTEAFFGQGTRLTVV.